One sample yielded the 15 T cell receptor beta chains listed below, sequenced in a study of T-cell reconstitution after alpha-beta-depleted transplantation in children. Researchers prepared the TCRbeta library using unique molecular identifiers, the study reports. One entry per CDR3 protein, called by TCRdb with MiXCR from the PCR reads. The table includes almost 600,000 distinct CDR3 sequences, 25% to 30% detected once. Material: PBMCs, obtained before TCRalphabeta/CD19-depleted stem cell transplant. These receptors were collected from a boy under three years old with Wiskott-Aldrich syndrome, due to receive a stem cell transplant.

In its sample, this clonotype was seen a few times. This chain uses TRBV6-5 with TRBJ1-1; D not certain. CDR1 is MNHEY, CDR2 SVGAGI, per germline. The length of the CDR3 is 14 residues. Between the trimmed V and J ends, which lost 0 bases and 5 bases, there was a span of 10 bases. CDR3 DNA: TGTGCCAGCAGTTACTCCAGGCTCGAGACTGAAGCTTTCTTT. This translates into CASSYSRLETEAFF.

In its sample, this clonotype was seen a few times. The gene calls are TRBV10-3 and TRBJ2-7; D ambiguous. CDR3 length equals 13 residues. Germline lookup yields CDR1 ENHRY and CDR2 SYGVKD. The V and J ends lost 6 bases and 5 bases respectively, with 14 bases between them. As DNA, the CDR3 is TGTGCCATCAGGGCGGACCCCAAAAACGAGCAGTACTTC. Protein: CAIRADPKNEQYF.

The sample holds a few counts of this clonotype. This chain joins TRBV25-1 and TRBJ1-1; 7 bases are shared with TRBD1. V lost 2 bases, J lost 1 base, and 7 bases stayed unmatched. This CDR3 region has 16 residues. The germline CDR1 and CDR2 sequences are MGHDK and SYGVNS. The CDR3 DNA sequence: TGTGCCAGCAGTGAAATAGGGGGCAGAGAGAACACTGAAGCTTTCTTT. Protein product: CASSEIGGRENTEAFF.

This clonotype occurred a few times. This chain links TRBV20-1 with TRBJ1-5; 7 bases line up with TRBD1. The germline V gene has CDR1 DFQATT and CDR2 SNEGSKA (reference sequence). This CDR3 comprises 14 residues. V lost 5 bases and J lost 4; bases outside the gene matches: 8. The CDR3 sequence is CSAERTGVNQPQHF. DNA of the CDR3: TGCAGTGCTGAACGGACAGGAGTTAATCAGCCCCAGCATTTT.

The chain employs TRBV5-1 and TRBJ1-2; D gene unclear. The CDR3 contains 12 residues. Germline V gene data show CDR1 as SGHRS and CDR2 as YFSETQ. Trimming took 2 bases from V and 9 from J, leaving 11 bases between them. The CDR3 is CASSFEPPSYTF. The CDR3, as DNA: TGCGCCAGCAGCTTTGAGCCTCCTAGCTACACCTTC.

The chain recombines TRBV5-1 with TRBJ1-2, with no clear D. Per germline, CDR1 SGHRS and CDR2 YFSETQ. This CDR3 region has 13 residues. Deletions cut 4 bases from V and 0 bases from J, with 7 bases between. The DNA for the CDR3 is TGCGCCAGCAGCGGCAGTACTAACTATGGCTACACCTTC. Its translation is CASSGSTNYGYTF. Based on the CDR3 plus reference TRBV5-1 and TRBJ1-2, the full variable domain is KAGVTQTPRYLIKTRGQQVTLSCSPISGHRSVSWYQQTPGQGLQFLFEYFSETQRNKGNFPGRFSGRQFSNSRSEMNVSTLELGDSALYLCASSGSTNYGYTFGSGTRLTVV.

The chain carries TRBV7-6 and TRBJ2-7; D gene uncertain. The CDR3 runs to 12 residues. V was trimmed by 1 base and J by 6 bases, leaving 7 bases between them. Germline V gives CDR1 SGHVS, CDR2 FNYEAQ. CDR3 loop: CASSLEYGEQYF. CDR3 nucleotide sequence: TGTGCCAGCAGCTTAGAATACGGCGAGCAGTACTTC.

The chain links TRBV18 to TRBJ2-7, with 7 bases matching TRBD2. This CDR3 region has 14 residues. The V and J ends lost 2 bases and 4 bases, in that order; junction bases with no gene match: 5. Germline assignment: CDR1 KGHSH and CDR2 LQKENI. The CDR3 spells CASSPEREFYEQYF. The CDR3, as DNA: TGTGCCAGCTCACCAGAGCGGGAATTTTACGAGCAGTACTTC.

This clonotype was counted a few times. This chain connects TRBV24-1 to TRBJ1-1; perhaps TRBD1 as D (5 bases). Germline CDR1 KGHDR, CDR2 SFDVKD. This CDR3 is 13 amino acids long. The V gene lost 7 bases and the J gene lost 1 base, with 9 bases spanning the gap. CDR3 loop: CATRETGNTEAFF. CDR3 in DNA: TGTGCCACCAGAGAAACAGGGAACACTGAAGCTTTCTTT.

The CDR3 coding sequence is TGTGCCAGCAGTGAGCCCAGGGTGAACGAGCAGTACTTC. This encodes CASSEPRVNEQYF. The chain joins TRBV2 to TRBJ2-7, with a weak D call TRBD1 (5 bases). The CDR3 length is 13 residues. Germline-derived CDR1 and CDR2 are SNHLY and FYNNEI. V gave up 3 bases and J gave up 5 bases, with 11 bases separating them.

The V gene is TRBV27, the J gene TRBJ1-3, with D unresolved. Germline lookup yields CDR1 MNHEY and CDR2 SMNVEV (reference sequence). V lost 5 bases and J 0 bases, leaving 11 bases between the germline ends. The CDR3 contains 15 residues. The CDR3 is CASSPVGNSGNTIYF. Written as DNA, the CDR3 is TGTGCCAGCAGTCCCGTGGGCAACTCTGGAAACACCATATATTTT.

The gene calls are TRBV27 and TRBJ2-5, with 9 bases identical to TRBD2. J was trimmed by 7 bases and V by 0 bases; bases with no gene match: 6. Germline V gene lookup returns CDR1 MNHEY and CDR2 SMNVEV (reference sequence). This CDR3 comprises 15 residues. The DNA for the CDR3 is TGTGCCAGCAGTTTATCGATAGCGGGAGTTGGGACCCAGTACTTC. Amino acid sequence: CASSLSIAGVGTQYF.

A few counts support this clonotype. The chain carries TRBV7-2 and TRBJ2-7, with 9 bases fitting TRBD2. Germline loops: CDR1 SGHTA, CDR2 FQGNSA. The CDR3 length is 16 residues. After removal of 5 bases from V and 0 bases from J, the junction contained 8 bases not matched to a gene. DNA for the CDR3: TGTGCCAGCAGCCCAGGACTAGCGTCAAGCTCCTACGAGCAGTACTTC. This sequence encodes CASSPGLASSSYEQYF.

This clonotype was found a few times. V is TRBV4-1 and J is TRBJ2-1; TRBD2 matches at 11 bases. The CDR3 contains 16 residues. Per germline, CDR1 MGHRA and CDR2 YSYEKL. V was clipped by 4 bases and J by 7 bases; unmatched bases: 9. CDR3 sequence reads: CASSLRLAGTANEQFF. In nucleotides, the CDR3 is TGCGCCAGCAGCCTACGACTAGCGGGAACTGCAAATGAGCAGTTCTTC.

This clonotype was seen more than once but under ten times. The chain uses TRBV20-1 and TRBJ2-2; TRBD1 agrees at 9 bases. This CDR3 is built from 16 residues. Germline V gene sequence: CDR1 DFQATT, CDR2 SNEGSKA (reference sequence). After removal of 6 bases from V and 5 bases from J, the junction contained 13 bases not matched to a gene. CDR3 sequence (DNA): TGCAGTGCCGCAGACAGGGGGAAGGGTAGGACCGGGGAGCTGTTTTTT. Translation: CSAADRGKGRTGELFF.